What follows is one T cell receptor (beta chain) and its context. Antigen unknown. This sample was included in a study of T-cell memory formation after mild COVID-19. The study, taken as a whole, reports: The main location of contracting CD4+ clones was CM and EM, and that of contracting CD8+ clones was EMRA.

V trimming: 4 bases; J trimming: 3 bases; junction bases outside the gene matches: 17. Germline V gene data show CDR1 as LNHDA and CDR2 as SQIVND (reference sequence). The CDR3 length is 18 residues. From the 5' RACE reads, TCRdb called clonotypes with MiXCR, one entry per CDR3 protein. Of approximately 150,000 distinct CDR3 sequences listed, roughly 14% are singletons. This TCR was recovered from an adult woman who had mild COVID-19 (a few samples of this study predate the infection). Cell type and time point are not known. Sequences were obtained from PBMCs or a T cell subset sorted from them (not recorded which). The chain recombines TRBV19 with TRBJ1-1, with 7 bases matching TRBD1. The CDR3: CASSTLDREASWYTEAFF. CDR3 coding DNA: TGTGCCAGTAGTACGCTCGACAGGGAGGCATCATGGTACACTGAAGCTTTCTTT.